This T cell receptor (beta chain) was identified during a study of OX40 agonist ivuxolimab in advanced cancers. The protocol was immunoSEQ multiplex PCR, while the TCRdb copy is restricted to in-frame clones and leaves out a portion. The sample shows around 76,000 clones, approximately 88% of them seen only once. Germline V gene lookup returns CDR1 SGDLS and CDR2 YYNGEE. CDR3 length equals 13 residues. V was trimmed by 4 bases and J by 6 bases, leaving 14 bases between them. The V gene is TRBV9, the J gene TRBJ2-7, with a tentative D call TRBD2 (6 bases). The TCR comes from an adult with an advanced solid tumor such as melanoma, head and neck, liver or kidney cancer. Here the sequenced sample was CD4+ or CD8+ T cells sorted from blood, taken in a trial of the OX40 agonist ivuxolimab. The CDR3 DNA reads as TGTGCCAGCAGCATAGGACCCGGGGGCGAGCAGTACTTC. Protein sequence: CASSIGPGGEQYF.